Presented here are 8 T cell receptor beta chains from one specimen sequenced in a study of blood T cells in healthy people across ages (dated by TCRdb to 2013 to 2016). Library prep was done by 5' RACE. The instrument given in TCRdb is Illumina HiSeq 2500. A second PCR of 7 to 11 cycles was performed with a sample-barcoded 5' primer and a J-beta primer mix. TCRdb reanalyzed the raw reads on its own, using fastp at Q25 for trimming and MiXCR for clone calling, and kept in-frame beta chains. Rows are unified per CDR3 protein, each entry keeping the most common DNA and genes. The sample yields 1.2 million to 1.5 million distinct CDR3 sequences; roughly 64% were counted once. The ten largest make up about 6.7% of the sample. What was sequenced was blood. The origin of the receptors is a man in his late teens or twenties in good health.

The CDR3 sequence is CSVAAIGYNEQFF. The CDR3 DNA reads as TGCAGTGTAGCTGCGATAGGCTACAATGAGCAGTTCTTC. The rearrangement links TRBV20-1 to TRBJ2-1; D not resolved. Germline CDR1 DFQATT, CDR2 SNEGSKA (reference sequence). The CDR3 is 13 residues long. Trimming took off 7 bases at V and 3 bases at J, with 13 bases between the two ends.

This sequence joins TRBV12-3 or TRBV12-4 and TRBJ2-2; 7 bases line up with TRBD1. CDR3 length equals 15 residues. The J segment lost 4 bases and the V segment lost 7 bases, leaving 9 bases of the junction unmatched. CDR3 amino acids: CASMPGTASTGELFF. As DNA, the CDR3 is TGTGCCAGCATGCCGGGGACAGCGAGCACCGGGGAGCTGTTTTTT.

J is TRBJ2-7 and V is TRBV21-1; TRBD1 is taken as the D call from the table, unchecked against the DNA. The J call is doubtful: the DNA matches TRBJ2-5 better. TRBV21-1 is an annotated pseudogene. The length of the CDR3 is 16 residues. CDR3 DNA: TGTGCCAGCAGCACTCACCCGGACAGAAAAGAAGAGACCCAGTACTTC. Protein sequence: CASSTHPDRKEETQYF.

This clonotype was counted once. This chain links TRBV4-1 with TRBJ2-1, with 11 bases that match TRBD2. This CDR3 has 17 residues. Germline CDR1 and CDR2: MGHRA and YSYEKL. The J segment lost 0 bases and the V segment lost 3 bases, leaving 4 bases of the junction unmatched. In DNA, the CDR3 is TGCGCCAGCAGCCAGTCTACTAGCGGGAGCTCCTACAATGAGCAGTTCTTC. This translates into CASSQSTSGSSYNEQFF.

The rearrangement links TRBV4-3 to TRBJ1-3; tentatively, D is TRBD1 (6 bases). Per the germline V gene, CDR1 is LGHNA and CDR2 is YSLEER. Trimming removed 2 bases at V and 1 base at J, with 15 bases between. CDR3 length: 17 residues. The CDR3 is CASSQTYGTLSGNTIYF. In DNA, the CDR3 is TGCGCCAGCAGCCAAACCTACGGGACACTATCTGGAAACACCATATATTTT.

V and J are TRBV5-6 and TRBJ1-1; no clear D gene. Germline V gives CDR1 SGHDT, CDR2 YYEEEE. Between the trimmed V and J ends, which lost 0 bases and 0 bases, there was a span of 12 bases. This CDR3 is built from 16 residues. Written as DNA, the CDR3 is TGTGCCAGCAGCTTGGGTCTCCGGGCTGTGAACACTGAAGCTTTCTTT. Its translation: CASSLGLRAVNTEAFF.

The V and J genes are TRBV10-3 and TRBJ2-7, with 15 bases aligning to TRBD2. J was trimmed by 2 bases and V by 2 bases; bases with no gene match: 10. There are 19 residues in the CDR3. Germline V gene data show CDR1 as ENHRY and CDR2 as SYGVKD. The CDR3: CAISEPEGLAGGGPYEQYF. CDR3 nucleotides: TGTGCCATCAGTGAGCCGGAGGGACTAGCGGGAGGAGGACCCTACGAGCAGTACTTC.

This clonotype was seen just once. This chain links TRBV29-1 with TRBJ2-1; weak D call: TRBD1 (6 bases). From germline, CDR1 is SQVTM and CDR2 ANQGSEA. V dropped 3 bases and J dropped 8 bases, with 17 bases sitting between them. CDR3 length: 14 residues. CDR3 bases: TGCAGCGTTGACGTGGGCAGGGGTACATATGAGCAGTTCTTC. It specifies CSVDVGRGTYEQFF.